These 28 T cell receptor beta chains were all obtained from the same sample, sequenced in a study of OX40 agonist ivuxolimab in advanced cancers. The data were produced by immunoSEQ multiplex PCR, yet TCRdb's version contains in-frame clones alone and is incomplete. The table includes 85,000 to 90,000 clones, 80% to 95% detected once. Specimen: CD4+ or CD8+ T cells sorted from blood, collected in a trial of the OX40 agonist ivuxolimab. These receptor sequences come from an adult with an advanced solid tumor such as melanoma, head and neck, liver or kidney cancer.

CDR3 in DNA: TGTGCCAGCAGCTTGGGTACGGGAGTTAACCAAGAGACCCAGTACTTC. This encodes CASSLGTGVNQETQYF. V and J are TRBV11-3 and TRBJ2-5, with D perhaps matching TRBD2 (6 bases). The length of the CDR3 is 16 residues. Germline lookup yields CDR1 SGHNT and CDR2 YENEEA. The germline V and J ends were trimmed by 3 bases and 0 bases, with 14 bases remaining between them.

The chain has TRBV5-1 and TRBJ2-1; 8 nucleotides line up with TRBD2. V gave up 4 bases and J gave up 6 bases; unmatched junction bases: 21. CDR1 and CDR2 (germline): SGHRS, YFSETQ. The CDR3 contains 19 residues. The CDR3: CASSATGTPPGSGANEQFF. As DNA, the CDR3 is TGCGCCAGCAGCGCTACCGGGACTCCCCCGGGTAGCGGGGCCAATGAGCAGTTCTTC.

The chain links TRBV5-4 to TRBJ1-1; unclear D gene. This CDR3 is built from 13 residues. CDR1 and CDR2 (germline): SGHNT, YYREEE (reference sequence). The V end lost 1 base, the J end lost 7 bases, and 11 bases lay between the germline ends. The CDR3 DNA is TGTGCCAGCAGCTTGAGCAGGTCTGGTGAAGCTTTCTTT. This gives the protein CASSLSRSGEAFF.

The V call is TRBV5-1, the J call TRBJ2-7; 10 nucleotides match TRBD2. With 4 bases clipped from V and 1 base from J, the junction kept 5 bases outside the gene matches. This CDR3 has 15 amino acids. Germline loops: CDR1 SGHRS, CDR2 YFSETQ. CDR3 sequence (DNA): TGCGCCAGCAGCCATGGACTAGCGGCTTCCTACGAGCAGTACTTC. Its translation: CASSHGLAASYEQYF.

This chain uses TRBV7-2 with TRBJ2-4; a possible D gene is TRBD2 (6 bases). This CDR3 is built from 13 residues. In germline, CDR1 is SGHTA, CDR2 FQGNSA. Trimming took off 5 bases at V and 13 bases at J, with 18 bases between the two ends. The CDR3 here is CASSDRGGSRQYF. In DNA form, the CDR3 reads TGTGCCAGCAGCGACCGTGGGGGGAGTCGCCAGTACTTC.

This chain connects TRBV5-4 to TRBJ2-1, with D perhaps matching TRBD2 (5 bases). This CDR3 spans 14 amino acids. Trimming removed 3 bases from V and 10 bases from J, with 17 bases in between. CDR1 is SGHNT, CDR2 YYREEE, per germline (reference sequence). Here the CDR3 DNA reads TGTGCCAGCAGCTCCTCGCCCAACGCGGGCGAGCAGTTCTTC. It codes for CASSSSPNAGEQFF.

The rearrangement uses TRBV5-1 and TRBJ2-1; D is undetermined. Looked up from germline, CDR1 is SGHRS and CDR2 is YFSETQ. V shed 2 bases and J shed 3 bases, with 9 bases lying between them. This CDR3 is built from 14 residues. The chain's CDR3 is CASSLTVGYNEQFF. The CDR3, as DNA: TGCGCCAGCAGCTTAACAGTAGGCTACAATGAGCAGTTCTTC.

The chain uses TRBV29-1 and TRBJ1-3; TRBD1 is a possible D gene (5 bases). Per the germline V gene, CDR1 is SQVTM and CDR2 is ANQGSEA. This CDR3 spans 14 amino acids. The V and J ends lost 1 base and 3 bases respectively, with 10 bases between them. CDR3 protein: CSVEGGWSGNTIYF. The CDR3 DNA is TGCAGCGTTGAAGGGGGGTGGAGTGGAAACACCATATATTTT.

The J gene is TRBJ2-1, the V gene TRBV18, with TRBD2 identical over 11 bases. The CDR3 loop spans 17 amino acids. The V and J ends lost 2 bases and 10 bases, in that order; junction bases with no gene match: 13. CDR1 KGHSH and CDR2 LQKENI come from the germline V gene. CDR3 coding DNA: TGTGCCAGCTCACCAAGGTTAACTAGCGGGAGCGGTGGCGAGCAGTTCTTC. It is translated as CASSPRLTSGSGGEQFF.

The chain has TRBV6-5 and TRBJ2-7; possible D gene TRBD1, 5 bases. The CDR3 is made up of 15 amino acids. V lost 2 bases to trimming and J lost 3 bases, with 14 bases between them. CDR1 is MNHEY and CDR2 is SVGAGI in the germline V gene. CDR3 protein: CASSYAAGLYYEQYF. CDR3 coding DNA: TGTGCCAGCAGTTACGCGGCAGGGCTGTACTACGAGCAGTACTTC.

The genes are TRBV18 and TRBJ1-6, with D uncertain. The CDR3 extends over 16 amino acids. Germline CDR1 reads KGHSH; CDR2 reads LQKENI. Trimming removed 1 base from V and 7 bases from J, with 14 bases in between. The CDR3 reads CASSPLQLTGNSPLHF. The CDR3 bases are TGTGCCAGCTCACCACTACAGCTTACGGGGAATTCACCCCTCCACTTT.

The V gene is TRBV19, the J gene TRBJ2-5; D is unclear. Germline CDR1 reads LNHDA; CDR2 reads SQIVND (reference sequence). V lost 5 bases to trimming and J lost 5 bases, with 9 bases between them. CDR3 length equals 12 residues. DNA for the CDR3: TGTGCCAGTAGTCAATTTTCCGAGACCCAGTACTTC. Translating it yields CASSQFSETQYF.

Comments on this clone: Other DNA sequences in the same sample also yield this CDR3. V is TRBV20-1 and J is TRBJ1-2; D not certain. The germline V gene encodes CDR1 DFQATT and CDR2 SNEGSKA (reference sequence). This CDR3 has 11 residues. Trimming removed 8 bases at V and 4 bases at J, with 11 bases between. CDR3 DNA: TGCAGTAGGAGGGCTGGCTATGGCTACACCTTC. It translates to CSRRAGYGYTF.

This chain links TRBV11-3 with TRBJ2-7, with D perhaps TRBD2 (6 bases). Looked up from germline, CDR1 is SGHNT and CDR2 is YENEEA. The CDR3 runs to 15 residues. Trimming removed 1 base at V and 6 bases at J, with 16 bases between. CDR3 loop: CASSLVPQGLREQYF. CDR3 DNA sequence: TGTGCCAGCAGCTTAGTGCCCCAGGGACTCCGCGAGCAGTACTTC.

This chain connects TRBV12-5 to TRBJ2-3; D not resolved. This CDR3 contains 12 residues. Germline V gene data show CDR1 as LGHNT and CDR2 as FRNRAP. The V end lost 3 bases, the J end lost 2 bases, and 3 bases lay between the germline ends. The chain's CDR3 is CASGFNTDTQYF. The DNA for the CDR3 is TGTGCTAGTGGTTTCAACACAGATACGCAGTATTTT.

V gene TRBV5-4 combines with J gene TRBJ2-2, with D possibly TRBD2 on 6 matching bases. Trimming took 5 bases from V and 10 from J, leaving 15 bases between them. This CDR3 region has 13 residues. Germline V CDR1 and CDR2: SGHNT, YYREEE (reference sequence). The CDR3 nucleotides read TGTGCCAGCAGGACGCGGGGCCGGGAGGAGCTGTTTTTT. It is translated as CASRTRGREELFF.

J is TRBJ2-3 and V is TRBV7-2, with D hard to call. The V gene lost 4 bases and the J gene lost 1 base, with 9 bases spanning the gap. CDR1 and CDR2 from the germline V gene are SGHTA and FQGNSA. This CDR3 region has 14 residues. In DNA, the CDR3 is TGTGCCAGCAGCTCCCCCCCCCGCACAGATACGCAGTATTTT. This encodes CASSSPPRTDTQYF.

This sequence joins TRBV7-2 and TRBJ1-1, with D maybe TRBD1 (5 bases). The germline CDR1 and CDR2 sequences are SGHTA and FQGNSA. Trimming took off 5 bases at V and 0 bases at J, with 13 bases between the two ends. This CDR3 has 15 amino acids. This CDR3 is CASSPPGAMNTEAFF. The DNA of the CDR3 is TGTGCCAGCAGCCCCCCCGGGGCCATGAACACTGAAGCTTTCTTT.

The chain has TRBV7-2 and TRBJ2-7, with 9 bases fitting TRBD2. Germline trimming cut 4 bases from V and 3 bases from J; bases unmatched to any gene: 7. CDR1 and CDR2 (germline): SGHTA, FQGNSA. The CDR3 loop spans 15 amino acids. The CDR3 loop is CASSSGTSRNYEQYF. CDR3 nucleotides: TGTGCCAGCAGCTCGGGGACTAGCAGAAACTACGAGCAGTACTTC.

The chain employs TRBV6-1 and TRBJ1-4; 8 bases line up with TRBD1. With 6 bases clipped from V and 5 bases from J, the junction kept 5 bases outside the gene matches. The CDR3 has 14 residues. From germline, CDR1 is MNHNS and CDR2 SASEGT. In nucleotides, the CDR3 is TGTGCCAGCAGCCGCAGACAGGGGAATGAAAAACTGTTTTTT. Its protein is CASSRRQGNEKLFF.

This clone was seen a handful of times. The V call is TRBV19, the J call TRBJ2-7, with D perhaps being TRBD1 or TRBD2 (5 bases each). The germline V gene encodes CDR1 LNHDA and CDR2 SQIVND (reference sequence). Trimming took 6 bases from V and 6 from J, leaving 9 bases between them. This CDR3 contains 11 residues. CDR3 sequence: CASRWGSEQYF. The CDR3 DNA sequence: TGTGCCAGTAGATGGGGGAGCGAGCAGTACTTC.

This chain uses TRBV7-2 with TRBJ2-5; a weak D match, TRBD1 (6 bases). The CDR3 contains 15 residues. V lost 5 bases and J lost 6, with 19 bases in between. Germline values: CDR1 SGHTA, CDR2 FQGNSA. The DNA of the CDR3 is TGTGCCAGCAGCACTCCGGGACAACTTGGGAAGACCCAGTACTTC. This codes for CASSTPGQLGKTQYF.

The chain is built from TRBV4-3 and TRBJ2-1, with TRBD2 matching over 9 bases. Germline V gene data show CDR1 as LGHNA and CDR2 as YSLEER. This CDR3 spans 19 amino acids. Trimming cost V 3 bases and J 3 bases; bases outside gene matches: 15. The CDR3 nucleotides are TGCGCCAGCAGCCAGGAAGTTACTCGAGCGGGAGGTAACTACAATGAGCAGTTCTTC. This encodes CASSQEVTRAGGNYNEQFF.

The rearrangement uses TRBV7-2 and TRBJ2-1; TRBD2 is a possible D gene (5 bases). Trimming took off 2 bases at V and 9 bases at J, with 17 bases between the two ends. Germline-derived CDR1 and CDR2 are SGHTA and FQGNSA. This CDR3 spans 15 amino acids. The CDR3 nucleotides are TGTGCCAGCAGCTTACGGTACCTAGCAGGTGGTGAGCAGTTCTTC. Its translation: CASSLRYLAGGEQFF.

The chain links TRBV2 to TRBJ2-2; D possibly corresponds to TRBD1 (5 bases). Trimming left V 1 base short and J 7 bases short, with 13 bases between. Per the germline V gene, CDR1 is SNHLY and CDR2 is FYNNEI. CDR3 size: 15 residues. The CDR3 is CASSEGTWGGGELFF. The DNA for the CDR3 is TGTGCCAGCAGTGAAGGGACATGGGGTGGCGGGGAGCTGTTTTTT.

The V gene is TRBV27, the J gene TRBJ1-2; 7 nucleotides match TRBD1. V gave up 6 bases and J gave up 2 bases; unmatched junction bases: 3. The CDR3 consists of 13 residues. Germline CDR1 reads MNHEY; CDR2 reads SMNVEV (reference sequence). As DNA, the CDR3 is TGTGCCAGCAGGACAGGGCCCAACTATGGCTACACCTTC. Its protein is CASRTGPNYGYTF.

The chain links TRBV28 to TRBJ2-2; D may match TRBD1 or TRBD2 (5 bases each). CDR1 is MDHEN, CDR2 SYDVKM, per germline. V dropped 5 bases and J dropped 5 bases, with 15 bases sitting between them. This CDR3 is built from 15 residues. Here the CDR3 DNA reads TGTGCCAGCAGTGAGCCGGGACCTAAAACCGGGGAGCTGTTTTTT. Translating gives CASSEPGPKTGELFF.

This clone was seen just once. V gene TRBV6-6 combines with J gene TRBJ1-4, with D possibly matching TRBD1 (6 bases). Germline V CDR1 and CDR2: MNHNY, SVGAGI (reference sequence). The CDR3 consists of 16 residues. Trimming cost V 5 bases and J 7 bases, with 20 bases left between them. The chain's CDR3 is CASSQLGGALGEKLFF. The CDR3 DNA follows: TGTGCCAGCAGTCAATTGGGGGGGGCGCTTGGTGAAAAACTGTTTTTT.